This TCR beta chain was profiled in a study of OX40 agonist ivuxolimab in advanced cancers. Whole-study context: Three patients got partial responses; one had hepatocellular carcinoma and two had cutaneous melanoma.

The V end was cut by 6 bases, the J end by 2 bases, with 14 bases between. The CDR3 covers 14 residues. The germline CDR1 and CDR2 sequences are LNHDA and SQIVND (reference sequence). Clones were read by immunoSEQ multiplex PCR, and TCRdb kept only the in-frame ones, dropping some. The table shows tens of thousands of clones, with 89% occurring only once. The V gene is TRBV19, the J gene TRBJ2-7; no reliable D call. This TCR was recovered from an adult with an advanced solid tumor such as melanoma, head and neck, liver or kidney cancer. The sequences come from CD4+ or CD8+ T cells sorted from blood, collected in a trial of the OX40 agonist ivuxolimab. CDR3 in amino acids: CASSLVQSTYEQYF. The CDR3 DNA reads as TGTGCCAGTAGCCTCGTACAGTCAACCTACGAGCAGTACTTC.